What follows are 26 T cell receptor beta chains derived from one specimen sequenced in a study of T-cell reconstitution after alpha-beta-depleted transplantation in children. It was with unique molecular identifiers that the TCRbeta library was prepared. Each CDR3 protein gets one entry after TCRdb re-called the PCR reads with MiXCR. Of approximately 200,000 distinct CDR3 sequences in the sample, about 15% were seen once. Here the sequenced sample was PBMCs from the stem cell graft donor, taken from the stem cell graft. The source is a human donor who donated a stem cell graft to a child with acute lymphoblastic leukemia.

The J gene is TRBJ2-3, the V gene TRBV11-3, with no clear D. Trimming took off 5 bases at V and 4 bases at J, with 4 bases between the two ends. Germline lookup yields CDR1 SGHNT and CDR2 YENEEA. The CDR3 covers 11 residues. CDR3: CASSTPDTQYF. CDR3 bases: TGTGCCAGCAGCACCCCAGATACGCAGTATTTT.

To note about this clonotype: This may arise from a read error, as a much more abundant clone is one base away. The V and J genes are TRBV25-1 and TRBJ1-2; D may be TRBD1 (6 bases). The germline V gene has CDR1 MGHDK and CDR2 SYGVNS. This CDR3 region has 16 residues. The CDR3 DNA reads as TGTGCCAGCAATGCGACAGGATTGACGAGAAACTATGGCCACACCTTC. Its translation is CASNATGLTRNYGHTF.

This clonotype appeared many times. The rearrangement uses TRBV12-3 or TRBV12-4 and TRBJ2-5; the D gene is possibly TRBD2 (6 bases). This CDR3 is built from 15 residues. V was cut by 2 bases and J by 0 bases, with 10 bases left in between. The CDR3 region is CASSLRGTDQETQYF. CDR3 DNA sequence: TGTGCCAGCAGTTTACGGGGGACGGACCAAGAGACCCAGTACTTC.

In this sample, this clonotype turned up many times. The V call is TRBV5-1, the J call TRBJ2-7; weak D call: TRBD2 (6 bases). The CDR3 length is 15 residues. V was shortened by 2 bases and J by 5 bases, with 17 bases between the two germline ends. Germline loops: CDR1 SGHRS, CDR2 YFSETQ. This chain's CDR3 is CASSFPLGGGDEQYF. CDR3 in DNA: TGCGCCAGCAGCTTTCCCTTGGGGGGTGGCGACGAGCAGTACTTC.

To note about this clonotype: It is unclear where the CDR3 begins or ends on the DNA, so no DNA is shown, and the CDR3 is as TCRdb lists it. The chain has TRBV6-5 and TRBJ2-5; the table's D call, TRBD1, was not checked against the DNA. The germline V gene encodes CDR1 MNHEY and CDR2 SVGAGI. The CDR3 region is 14 residues in length, termini included. The CDR3 reads CASILDRGQETQYF.

This clonotype was observed at least ten times. The gene calls are TRBV11-1 and TRBJ2-3, with D maybe TRBD2 (6 bases). Looked up from germline, CDR1 is SGHAT and CDR2 is FQDESV (reference sequence). Deletions cut 5 bases from V and 4 bases from J, with 19 bases between. This CDR3 has 16 amino acids. The CDR3 DNA reads TGTGCCAGCAGCCGAAGGGAGGACCGAATCCCAGATACGCAGTATTTT. This translates into CASSRREDRIPDTQYF.

V usage is TRBV7-9 and J usage is TRBJ2-7; D gene ambiguous. Looked up from germline, CDR1 is SEHNR and CDR2 is FQNEAQ (reference sequence). V shed 2 bases and J shed 6 bases, with 11 bases lying between them. The CDR3 length is 13 residues. CDR3 nucleotide sequence: TGTGCCAGCAGCTTAACCGCAGTTTGCGAGCAGTACTTC. Translation gives CASSLTAVCEQYF.

The CDR3 sequence: CASRYREFTEAFF. In nucleotides, the CDR3 is TGTGCCAGCAGATACAGGGAATTTACTGAAGCTTTCTTT. The chain is built from TRBV27 and TRBJ1-1; the D gene is possibly TRBD1 (6 bases). Trimming cost V 6 bases and J 5 bases, with 13 bases left between them. CDR3 length: 13 amino acids. Germline CDR1 and CDR2: MNHEY and SMNVEV (reference sequence).

This clonotype was recorded at least ten times. The V gene is TRBV7-9, the J gene TRBJ2-3, with 11 bases identical to TRBD2. V shed 2 bases and J 5 bases; nucleotides not matched to a gene: 3. Germline V gene sequence: CDR1 SEHNR, CDR2 FQNEAQ (reference sequence). The CDR3 contains 15 residues. CDR3 in amino acids: CASSLTSGSIDTQYF. In DNA form, the CDR3 reads TGTGCCAGCAGCTTAACTAGCGGGAGTATAGATACGCAGTATTTT.

This clonotype has ten or more counts. This sequence joins TRBV18 and TRBJ1-2; 8 bases match TRBD1. J gave up 2 bases and V 3 bases, and 2 bases lay outside the gene matches. The CDR3 totals 14 residues. The germline CDR1 and CDR2 sequences are KGHSH and LQKENI. CDR3 amino acids: CASSPGQANYGYTF. For the CDR3, the DNA is TGTGCCAGCTCACCGGGACAGGCGAACTATGGCTACACCTTC.

This sequence joins TRBV12-5 and TRBJ1-1; 8 bases line up with TRBD1. Per germline, CDR1 LGHNT and CDR2 FRNRAP. The CDR3 has 16 amino acids. V lost 1 base to trimming and J lost 3 bases; unmatched junction nucleotides: 7. CDR3 region: CASGLGTGRADTEAFF. CDR3 nucleotide sequence: TGTGCTAGTGGTTTGGGGACAGGGAGGGCGGACACTGAAGCTTTCTTT.

This clonotype was detected many times. This CDR3 is CASSPDGGQGYF. The CDR3 DNA is TGTGCCAGCAGCCCTGACGGGGGACAGGGATACTTC. This chain uses TRBV11-2 with TRBJ2-7; 9 bases match TRBD1. CDR3 length: 12 residues. The J segment lost 13 bases and the V segment lost 5 bases, leaving 9 bases of the junction unmatched. Germline V gene sequence: CDR1 SGHAT, CDR2 FQNNGV.

This clonotype was counted at least ten times. V gene TRBV20-1 combines with J gene TRBJ2-7; 10 positions match TRBD2. With 5 bases clipped from V and 5 bases from J, the junction kept 9 bases outside the gene matches. This CDR3 comprises 14 residues. Germline V CDR1 and CDR2: DFQATT, SNEGSKA (reference sequence). The CDR3 region is CSAEKREGFNEQYF. The CDR3 region has the DNA TGCAGTGCTGAGAAGCGGGAGGGCTTCAACGAGCAGTACTTC.

This clonotype appeared many times. The J gene is TRBJ1-1, the V gene TRBV5-1; TRBD1 matches 7 bases. The length of the CDR3 is 13 residues. Germline loops: CDR1 SGHRS, CDR2 YFSETQ. J gave up 0 bases and V 7 bases, and 3 bases lay outside the gene matches. The CDR3 coding sequence is TGCGCCAGCGGAACAGGGGTGAACACTGAAGCTTTCTTT. Residues: CASGTGVNTEAFF.

Only one count was recorded for this clonotype. This may stem from a read error, because a much larger clone lies one nucleotide away. The conserved phenylalanine or tryptophan is not found at the CDR3 terminus, so this likely reflects a read error. The V call is TRBV28, the J call TRBJ1-1; 8 nucleotides align to TRBD1. The V gene's germline CDR1 is MDHEN and CDR2 SYDVKM. V shed 8 bases and J 7 bases; nucleotides not matched to a gene: 12. The CDR3 extends over 14 amino acids. This CDR3 is CASPGPGQADEAFL. CDR3 bases: TGTGCCAGCCCTGGACCGGGACAGGCTGATGAAGCTTTCTTG.

This clonotype was seen repeatedly, ten times or more. The chain combines TRBV5-1 with TRBJ2-7, with 9 bases aligning to TRBD1. The CDR3 runs 16 residues. V lost 4 bases, J lost 2 bases, and 10 bases stayed unmatched. The germline V gene encodes CDR1 SGHRS and CDR2 YFSETQ. The chain's CDR3 is CASSQTRGQGPYEQYF. The CDR3 DNA is TGCGCCAGCAGCCAAACCCGGGGACAGGGACCCTACGAGCAGTACTTC.

The V call is TRBV4-1, the J call TRBJ2-5; the D is unclear. The CDR3 consists of 12 residues. Looked up from germline, CDR1 is MGHRA and CDR2 is YSYEKL. V was clipped by 1 base and J by 5 bases, with 5 bases between them. For the CDR3, the DNA is TGCGCCAGCAGCCAAGTAATGGAGACCCAGTACTTC. Translation gives CASSQVMETQYF.

Ten or more counts support this clonotype. The rearrangement joins TRBV20-1 to TRBJ2-2; no clear D gene. CDR1 DFQATT and CDR2 SNEGSKA come from the germline V gene (reference sequence). V dropped 2 bases and J dropped 1 base, with 5 bases sitting between them. There are 13 residues in the CDR3. The CDR3 here is CSARFRNTGELFF. The CDR3 DNA reads as TGCAGTGCTAGATTTCGGAACACCGGGGAGCTGTTTTTT.

As regards this clonotype: A single base separates this from a much larger clone, so it may be a read error. Since no conserved phenylalanine or tryptophan closes the CDR3, a read error is the likely cause. The rearrangement joins TRBV11-3 to TRBJ2-7; 7 nucleotides match TRBD2. V trimming: 1 base; J trimming: 2 bases; junction bases outside the gene matches: 5. The CDR3 contains 15 residues. CDR1 SGHNT and CDR2 YENEEA come from the germline V gene. In DNA form, the CDR3 reads TGTGCCAGCAGCTTAGGGACGGGAGGACCCTACGAGCAGTACTCC. It codes for CASSLGTGGPYEQYS.

The chain joins TRBV20-1 to TRBJ1-5; possibly TRBD1 for D (6 bases). CDR3 length: 15 amino acids. The V gene's germline CDR1 is DFQATT and CDR2 SNEGSKA (reference sequence). With 3 bases removed from V and 1 base from J, the gap between germline ends came to 13 bases. This CDR3 reads CSAREGTRSNQPQHF. The CDR3 coding sequence is TGCAGTGCTAGGGAGGGGACACGCAGCAATCAGCCCCAGCATTTT.

This clonotype appeared a few times. The chain recombines TRBV20-1 with TRBJ1-3; TRBD1 agrees at 10 bases. There are 14 residues in the CDR3. From germline, CDR1 is DFQATT and CDR2 SNEGSKA (reference sequence). V was clipped by 6 bases and J by 2 bases; unmatched bases: 4. The DNA of the CDR3 is TGCAGTGCGGGACAGGGGAGCGCTGGAAACACCATATATTTT. It specifies CSAGQGSAGNTIYF.

This clonotype was seen only a few times. The chain couples TRBV11-2 to TRBJ1-5; maybe TRBD1 (6 bases). Germline V gene lookup returns CDR1 SGHAT and CDR2 FQNNGV. The length of the CDR3 is 15 residues. V lost 5 bases, J lost 6 bases, and 17 bases lay in between. The CDR3 DNA is TGTGCCAGCAGCCCTGTAAGGGGGAGAGGTCAGCCCCAGCATTTT. Translated, it gives CASSPVRGRGQPQHF. Looking up the rest from reference TRBV11-2 and TRBJ1-5 gives the full variable domain: EAGVAQSPRYKIIEKRQSVAFWCNPISGHATLYWYQQILGQGPKLLIQFQNNGVVDDSQLPKDRFSAERLKGVDSTLKIQPAKLEDSAVYLCASSPVRGRGQPQHFGDGTRLSIL.

This clonotype was counted at least ten times. The chain employs TRBV7-2 and TRBJ1-2; 7 nucleotides align to TRBD1. The V gene's germline CDR1 is SGHTA and CDR2 FQGNSA. The CDR3 spans 14 residues. The V gene end was trimmed by 2 bases and the J gene end by 4 bases; junction bases not matched to a gene: 4. The CDR3 protein is CASSLRTGSYGYTF. As DNA, the CDR3 is TGTGCCAGCAGCTTACGGACAGGCAGCTATGGCTACACCTTC.

The rearrangement joins TRBV11-2 to TRBJ1-1, with TRBD1 as a possible D gene (5 bases). Germline V gene data show CDR1 as SGHAT and CDR2 as FQNNGV. Trimming removed 1 base from V and 3 bases from J, with 9 bases in between. The CDR3 extends over 14 amino acids. The CDR3 DNA reads TGTGCCAGCAGCTTAGTTAGACAGCACACTGAAGCTTTCTTT. It specifies CASSLVRQHTEAFF.

This clonotype was counted many times. The V gene is TRBV7-9, the J gene TRBJ1-6; D is possibly TRBD1 (5 bases). CDR1 and CDR2 (germline): SEHNR, FQNEAQ (reference sequence). V lost 1 base and J lost 6, with 7 bases in between. The CDR3 covers 14 residues. Here the CDR3 DNA reads TGTGCCAGCAGCTTAGGGGACTTTAATTCACCCCTCCACTTT. Protein: CASSLGDFNSPLHF. Complete variable domain (other parts from reference TRBV7-9 and TRBJ1-6): DTGVSQNPRHKITKRGQNVTFRCDPISEHNRLYWYRQTLGQGPEFLTYFQNEAQLEKSRLLSDRFSAERPKGSFSTLEIQRTEQGDSAMYLCASSLGDFNSPLHFGNGTRLTVT.

This clonotype was observed at least ten times. The chain combines TRBV6-1 with TRBJ2-7; 10 positions agree with TRBD2. Germline lookup yields CDR1 MNHNS and CDR2 SASEGT. The CDR3 runs 14 residues. The J segment lost 6 bases and the V segment lost 4 bases, leaving 6 bases of the junction unmatched. CDR3: CASSVGLAAGEQYF. CDR3 DNA sequence: TGTGCCAGCAGTGTAGGACTAGCGGCTGGCGAGCAGTACTTC.